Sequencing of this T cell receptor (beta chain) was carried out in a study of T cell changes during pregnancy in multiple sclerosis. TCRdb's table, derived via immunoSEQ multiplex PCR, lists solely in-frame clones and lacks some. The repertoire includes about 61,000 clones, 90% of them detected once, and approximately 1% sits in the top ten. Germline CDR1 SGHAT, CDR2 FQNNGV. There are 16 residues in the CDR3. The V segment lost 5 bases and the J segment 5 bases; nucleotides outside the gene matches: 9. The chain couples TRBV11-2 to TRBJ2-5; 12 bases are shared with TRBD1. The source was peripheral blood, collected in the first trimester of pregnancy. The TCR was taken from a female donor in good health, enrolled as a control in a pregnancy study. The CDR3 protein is CASSTSGTGGLETQYF. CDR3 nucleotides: TGTGCCAGCAGCACCTCCGGGACAGGGGGCCTTGAGACCCAGTACTTC.